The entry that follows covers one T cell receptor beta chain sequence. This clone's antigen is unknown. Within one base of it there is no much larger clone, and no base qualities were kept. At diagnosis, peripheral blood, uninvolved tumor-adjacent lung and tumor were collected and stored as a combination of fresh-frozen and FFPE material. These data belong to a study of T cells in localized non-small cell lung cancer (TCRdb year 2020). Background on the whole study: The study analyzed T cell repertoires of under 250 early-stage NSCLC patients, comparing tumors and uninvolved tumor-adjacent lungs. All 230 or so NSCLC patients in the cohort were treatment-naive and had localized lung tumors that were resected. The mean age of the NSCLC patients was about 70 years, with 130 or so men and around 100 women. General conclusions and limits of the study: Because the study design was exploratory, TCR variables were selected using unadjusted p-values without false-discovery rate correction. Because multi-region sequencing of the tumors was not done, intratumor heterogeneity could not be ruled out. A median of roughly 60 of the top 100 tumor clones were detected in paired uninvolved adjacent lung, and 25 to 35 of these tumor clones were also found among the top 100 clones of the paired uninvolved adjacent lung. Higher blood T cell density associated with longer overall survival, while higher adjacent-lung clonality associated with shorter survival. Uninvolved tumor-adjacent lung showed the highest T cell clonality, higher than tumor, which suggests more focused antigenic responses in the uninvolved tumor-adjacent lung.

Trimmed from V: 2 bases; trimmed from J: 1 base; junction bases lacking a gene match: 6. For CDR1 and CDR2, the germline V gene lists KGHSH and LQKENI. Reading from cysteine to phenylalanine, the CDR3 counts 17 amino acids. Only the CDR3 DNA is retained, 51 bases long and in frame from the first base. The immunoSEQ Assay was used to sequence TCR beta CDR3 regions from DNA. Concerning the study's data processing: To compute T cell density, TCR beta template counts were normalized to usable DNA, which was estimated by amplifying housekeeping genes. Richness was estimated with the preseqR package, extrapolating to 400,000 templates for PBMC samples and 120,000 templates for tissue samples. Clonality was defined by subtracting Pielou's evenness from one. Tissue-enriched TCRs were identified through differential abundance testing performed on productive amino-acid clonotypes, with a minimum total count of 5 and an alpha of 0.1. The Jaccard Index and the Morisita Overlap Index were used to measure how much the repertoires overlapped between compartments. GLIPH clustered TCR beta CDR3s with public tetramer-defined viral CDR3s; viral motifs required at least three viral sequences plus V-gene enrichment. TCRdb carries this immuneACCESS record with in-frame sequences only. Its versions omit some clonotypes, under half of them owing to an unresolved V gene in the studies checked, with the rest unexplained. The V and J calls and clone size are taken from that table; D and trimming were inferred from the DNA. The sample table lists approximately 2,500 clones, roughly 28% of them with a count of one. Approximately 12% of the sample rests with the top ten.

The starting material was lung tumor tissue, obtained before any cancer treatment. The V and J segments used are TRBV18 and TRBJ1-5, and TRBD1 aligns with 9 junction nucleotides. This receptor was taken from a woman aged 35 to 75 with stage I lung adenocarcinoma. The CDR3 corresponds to CASSPWGQGGSNQPQHF. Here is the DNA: TGTGCCAGCTCACCATGGGGACAGGGAGGAAGCAATCAGCCCCAGCATTTT.